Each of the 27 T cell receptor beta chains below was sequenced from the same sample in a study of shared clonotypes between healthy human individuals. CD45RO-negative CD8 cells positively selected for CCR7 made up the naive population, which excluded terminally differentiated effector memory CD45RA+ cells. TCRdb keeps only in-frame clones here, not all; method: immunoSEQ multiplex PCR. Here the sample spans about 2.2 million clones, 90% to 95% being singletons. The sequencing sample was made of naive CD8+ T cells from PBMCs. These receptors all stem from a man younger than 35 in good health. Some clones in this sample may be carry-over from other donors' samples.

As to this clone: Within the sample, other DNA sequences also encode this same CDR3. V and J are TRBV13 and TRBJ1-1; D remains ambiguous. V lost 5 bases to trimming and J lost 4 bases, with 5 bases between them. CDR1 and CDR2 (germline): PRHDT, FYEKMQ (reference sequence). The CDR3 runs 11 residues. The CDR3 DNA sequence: TGTGCCAGCAGCCTCGGCACTGAAGCTTTCTTT. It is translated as CASSLGTEAFF.

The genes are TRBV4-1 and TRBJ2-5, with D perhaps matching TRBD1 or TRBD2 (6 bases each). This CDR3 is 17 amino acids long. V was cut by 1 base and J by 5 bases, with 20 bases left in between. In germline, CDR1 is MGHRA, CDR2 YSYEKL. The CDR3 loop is CASSQGVSLGAGETQYF. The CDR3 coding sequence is TGCGCCAGCAGCCAAGGAGTTTCATTGGGGGCGGGGGAGACCCAGTACTTC.

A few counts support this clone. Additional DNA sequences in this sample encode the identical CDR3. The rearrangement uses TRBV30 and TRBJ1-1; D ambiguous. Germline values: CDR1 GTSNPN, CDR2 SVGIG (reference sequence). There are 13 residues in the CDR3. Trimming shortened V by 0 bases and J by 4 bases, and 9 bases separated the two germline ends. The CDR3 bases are TGTGCCTGGAGTGTATCGGTAGGCACTGAAGCTTTCTTT. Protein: CAWSVSVGTEAFF.

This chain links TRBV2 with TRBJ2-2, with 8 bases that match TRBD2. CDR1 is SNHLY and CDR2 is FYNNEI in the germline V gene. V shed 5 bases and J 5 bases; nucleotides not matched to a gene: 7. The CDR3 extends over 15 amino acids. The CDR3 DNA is TGTGCCAGCAGTCCGGGACTAGTCAGGACCGGGGAGCTGTTTTTT. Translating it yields CASSPGLVRTGELFF.

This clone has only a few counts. CDR3 in DNA: TGTGCCAGCAGCTTAGGACCGACCGGGCCCCAGCATTTT. Translated: CASSLGPTGPQHF. This chain connects TRBV13 to TRBJ1-5; D remains ambiguous. Germline CDR1 reads PRHDT; CDR2 reads FYEKMQ (reference sequence). The CDR3 totals 13 residues. Trimming left V 0 bases short and J 9 bases short, with 9 bases between.

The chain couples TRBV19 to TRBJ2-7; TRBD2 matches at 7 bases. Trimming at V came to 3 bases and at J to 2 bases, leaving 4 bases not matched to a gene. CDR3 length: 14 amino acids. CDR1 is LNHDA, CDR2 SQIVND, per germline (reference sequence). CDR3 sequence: CASSIFAGAYEQYF. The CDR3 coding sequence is TGTGCCAGTAGTATTTTTGCGGGAGCCTACGAGCAGTACTTC.

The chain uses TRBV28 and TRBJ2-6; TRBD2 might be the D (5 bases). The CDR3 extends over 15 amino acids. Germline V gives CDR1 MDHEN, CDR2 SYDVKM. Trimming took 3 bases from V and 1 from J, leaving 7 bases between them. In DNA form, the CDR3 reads TGTGCCAGCAGTTTCCGGGGATCTGGGGCCAACGTCCTGACTTTC. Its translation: CASSFRGSGANVLTF.

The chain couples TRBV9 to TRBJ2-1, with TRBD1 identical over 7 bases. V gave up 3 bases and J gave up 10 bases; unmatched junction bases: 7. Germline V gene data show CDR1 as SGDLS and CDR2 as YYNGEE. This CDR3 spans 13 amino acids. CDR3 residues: CASSGTTGLEQFF. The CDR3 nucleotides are TGTGCCAGCAGCGGGACGACAGGGCTCGAGCAGTTCTTC.

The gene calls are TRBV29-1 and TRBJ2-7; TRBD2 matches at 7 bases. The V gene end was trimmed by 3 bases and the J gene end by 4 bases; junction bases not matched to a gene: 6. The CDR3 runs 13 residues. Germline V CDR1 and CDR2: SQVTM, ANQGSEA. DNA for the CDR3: TGCAGCGTTGACGGGGGGACGCGGTACGAGCAGTACTTC. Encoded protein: CSVDGGTRYEQYF.

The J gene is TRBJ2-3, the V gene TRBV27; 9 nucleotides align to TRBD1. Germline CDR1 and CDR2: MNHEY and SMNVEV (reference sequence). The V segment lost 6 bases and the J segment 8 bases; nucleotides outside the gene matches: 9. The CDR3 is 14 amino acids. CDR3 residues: CASRDRGWAGTQYF. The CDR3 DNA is TGTGCCAGCAGGGACAGGGGATGGGCCGGTACGCAGTATTTT.

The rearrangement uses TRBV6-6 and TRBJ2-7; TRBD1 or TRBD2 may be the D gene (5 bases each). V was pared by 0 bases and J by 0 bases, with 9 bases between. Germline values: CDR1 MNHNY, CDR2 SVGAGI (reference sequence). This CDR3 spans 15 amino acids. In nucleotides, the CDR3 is TGTGCCAGCAGTTACTCCCGGGACGGCTCCTACGAGCAGTACTTC. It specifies CASSYSRDGSYEQYF.

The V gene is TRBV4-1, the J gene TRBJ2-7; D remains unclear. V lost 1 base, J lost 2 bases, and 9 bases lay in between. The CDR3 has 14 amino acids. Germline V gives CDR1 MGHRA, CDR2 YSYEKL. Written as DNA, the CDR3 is TGCGCCAGCAGCCAAGTTGGCAGCACCTACGAGCAGTACTTC. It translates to CASSQVGSTYEQYF.

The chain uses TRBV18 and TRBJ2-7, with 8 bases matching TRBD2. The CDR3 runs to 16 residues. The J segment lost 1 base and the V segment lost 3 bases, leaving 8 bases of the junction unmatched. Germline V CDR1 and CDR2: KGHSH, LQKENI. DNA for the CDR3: TGTGCCAGCTCACCCCCGCCAGCGGGAGTATCCTACGAGCAGTACTTC. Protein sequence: CASSPPPAGVSYEQYF.

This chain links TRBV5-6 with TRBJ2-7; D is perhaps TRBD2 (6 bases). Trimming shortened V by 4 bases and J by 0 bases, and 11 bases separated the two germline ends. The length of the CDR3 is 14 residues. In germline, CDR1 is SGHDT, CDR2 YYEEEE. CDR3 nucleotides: TGTGCCAGCAGCCCGAGACTAGACTCCTACGAGCAGTACTTC. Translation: CASSPRLDSYEQYF.

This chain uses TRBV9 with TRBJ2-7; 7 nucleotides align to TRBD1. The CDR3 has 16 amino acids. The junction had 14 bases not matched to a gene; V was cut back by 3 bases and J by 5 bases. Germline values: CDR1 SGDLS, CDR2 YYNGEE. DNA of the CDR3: TGTGCCAGCAGCGGTACAGGGGCGGCCCTGACGGACGAGCAGTACTTC. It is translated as CASSGTGAALTDEQYF.

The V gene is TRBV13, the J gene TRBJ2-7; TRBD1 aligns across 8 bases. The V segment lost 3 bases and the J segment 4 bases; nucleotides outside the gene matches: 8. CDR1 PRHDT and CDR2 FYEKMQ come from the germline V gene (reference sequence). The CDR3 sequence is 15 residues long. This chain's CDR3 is CASSFTGQGQYEQYF. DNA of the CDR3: TGTGCCAGCAGCTTCACCGGACAGGGCCAATACGAGCAGTACTTC.

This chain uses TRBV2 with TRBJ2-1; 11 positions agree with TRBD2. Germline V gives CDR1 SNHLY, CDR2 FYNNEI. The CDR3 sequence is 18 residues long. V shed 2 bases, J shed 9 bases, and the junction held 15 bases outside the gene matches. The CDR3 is CASSERSSGRREVTEQFF. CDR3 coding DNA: TGTGCCAGCAGTGAAAGGTCTAGCGGGAGGCGAGAGGTCACTGAGCAGTTCTTC.

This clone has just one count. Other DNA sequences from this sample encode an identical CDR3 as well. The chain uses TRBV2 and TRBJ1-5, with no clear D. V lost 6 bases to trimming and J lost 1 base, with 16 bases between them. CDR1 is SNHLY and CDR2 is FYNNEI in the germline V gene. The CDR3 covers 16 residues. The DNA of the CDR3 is TGTGCCAGCAGCCGCGGACCCGTAGGAAGCAATCAGCCCCAGCATTTT. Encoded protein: CASSRGPVGSNQPQHF.

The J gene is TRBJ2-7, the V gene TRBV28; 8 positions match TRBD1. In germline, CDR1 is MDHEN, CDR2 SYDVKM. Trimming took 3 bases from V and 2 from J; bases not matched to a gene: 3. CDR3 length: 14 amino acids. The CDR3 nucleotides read TGTGCCAGCAGTTTGCCAGGGGGCGCCTACGAGCAGTACTTC. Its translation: CASSLPGGAYEQYF. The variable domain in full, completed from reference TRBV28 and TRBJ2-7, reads DVKVTQSSRYLVKRTGEKVFLECVQDMDHENMFWYRQDPGLGLRLIYFSYDVKMKEKGDIPEGYSVSREKKERFSLILESASTNQTSMYLCASSLPGGAYEQYFGPGTRLTVT.

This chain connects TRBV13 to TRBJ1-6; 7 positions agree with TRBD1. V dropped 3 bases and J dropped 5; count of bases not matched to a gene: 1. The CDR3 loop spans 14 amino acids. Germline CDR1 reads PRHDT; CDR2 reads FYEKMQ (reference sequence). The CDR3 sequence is CASSLGTDNSPLHF. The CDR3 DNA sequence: TGTGCCAGCAGCTTGGGGACAGATAATTCACCCCTCCACTTT.

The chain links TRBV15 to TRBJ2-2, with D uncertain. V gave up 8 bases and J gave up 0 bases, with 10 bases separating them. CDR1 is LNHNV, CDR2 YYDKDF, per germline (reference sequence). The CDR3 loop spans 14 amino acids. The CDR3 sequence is CATCAYPNTGELFF. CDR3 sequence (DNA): TGTGCCACCTGTGCTTATCCGAACACCGGGGAGCTGTTTTTT. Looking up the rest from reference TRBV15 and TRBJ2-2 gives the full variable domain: DAMVIQNPRYQVTQFGKPVTLSCSQTLNHNVMYWYQQKSSQAPKLLFHYYDKDFNNEADTPDNFQSRRPNTSFCFLDIRSPGLGDTAMYLCATCAYPNTGELFFGEGSRLTVL.

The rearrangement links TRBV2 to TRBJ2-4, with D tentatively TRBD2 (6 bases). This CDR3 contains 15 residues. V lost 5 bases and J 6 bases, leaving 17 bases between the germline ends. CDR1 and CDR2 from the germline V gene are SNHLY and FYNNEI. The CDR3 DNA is TGTGCCAGCAGTCAGGGCCCCGGAGGGACAAACATTCAGTACTTC. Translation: CASSQGPGGTNIQYF.

CDR3 DNA sequence: TGTGCCAGCAGTTTATCAGTGGGACCTGAAAACACCATATATTTT. It specifies CASSLSVGPENTIYF. The chain carries TRBV27 and TRBJ1-3; D may be TRBD1 (5 bases). The CDR3 consists of 15 residues. Looked up from germline, CDR1 is MNHEY and CDR2 is SMNVEV (reference sequence). V was cut by 0 bases and J by 6 bases, with 12 bases left in between.

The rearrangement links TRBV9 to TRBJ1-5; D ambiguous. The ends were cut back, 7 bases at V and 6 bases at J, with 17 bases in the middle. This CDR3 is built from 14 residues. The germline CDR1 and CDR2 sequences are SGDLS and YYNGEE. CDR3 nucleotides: TGTGCCAGCTCCGAGGACGCAGTTAGTCAGCCCCAGCATTTT. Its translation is CASSEDAVSQPQHF.

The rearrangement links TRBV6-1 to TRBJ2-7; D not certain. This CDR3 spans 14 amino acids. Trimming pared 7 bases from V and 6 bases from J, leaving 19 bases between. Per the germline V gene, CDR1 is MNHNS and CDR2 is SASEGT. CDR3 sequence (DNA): TGTGCCAGCACCTTAGGTCGGGTAGGGCGCGAGCAGTACTTC. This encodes CASTLGRVGREQYF.

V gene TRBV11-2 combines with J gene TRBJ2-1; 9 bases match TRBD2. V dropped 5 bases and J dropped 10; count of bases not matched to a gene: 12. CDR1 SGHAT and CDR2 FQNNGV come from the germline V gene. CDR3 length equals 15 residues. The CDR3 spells CASSPGRLADPEQFF. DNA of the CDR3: TGTGCCAGCAGCCCTGGGAGACTAGCGGACCCAGAGCAGTTCTTC.

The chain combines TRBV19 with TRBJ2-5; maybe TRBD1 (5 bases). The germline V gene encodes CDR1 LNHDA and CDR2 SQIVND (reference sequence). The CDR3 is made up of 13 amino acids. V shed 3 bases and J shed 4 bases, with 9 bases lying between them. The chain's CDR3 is CASSMFQGETQYF. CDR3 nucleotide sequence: TGTGCCAGTAGTATGTTCCAGGGAGAGACCCAGTACTTC. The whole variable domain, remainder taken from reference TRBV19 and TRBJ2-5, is DGGITQSPKYLFRKEGQNVTLSCEQNLNHDAMYWYRQDPGQGLRLIYYSQIVNDFQKGDIAEGYSVSREKKESFPLTVTSAQKNPTAFYLCASSMFQGETQYFGPGTRLLVL.